This TCR beta chain was found in a study of blood T cell repertoires in COVID-19 (dated by TCRdb to 2019 to 2021). Looking at the study overall: Samples from collaborators originated in the United States, Italy and Spain and spanned both the acute and convalescent phases of COVID-19. The prospective study material was composed of cDNA or gDNA derived from T cells, B-cell-depleted T cells, or PBMCs. Where available, HLA class I and class II types were obtained from metadata supplied by the sample provider rather than from assay-based typing. The repertoires were released in a freely available public database meant as a resource for research on the immune response to SARS-CoV-2. The sample metadata nearly always contained a de-identified subject ID, COVID-19 status, age in years and sex. Samples were obtained from the ongoing ImmuneRACE study (first 160 participants) and from approximately 1,200 subjects provided by 6 global collaborators. The dataset comprised deeply sampled blood TCRbeta repertoires from subjects exposed to, actively infected with, or recovered from COVID-19. Broad study findings and their caveats: How much clinical and demographic metadata was included differed by source and by participant, and the metadata was provided uncurated.

There are 11 amino acids in the CDR3, from cysteine to phenylalanine inclusive. CDR3 DNA only is kept here, 33 bases in frame from base 1. From the germline V gene, CDR1 is SGHTA and CDR2 is FQGNSA. For this chain, trimming is 8 bases at the V end and 8 bases at the J end, and the number of junction bases without a gene match is 2. TCRbeta CDR3 regions were amplified from genomic DNA by means of the immunoSEQ Assay, a bias-controlled multiplex PCR. The paper's data handling went like this. Within the assay, amplification of reference gene primers was used to estimate how many nucleated cells each sample contained. To quantify the absolute abundance of each unique TCRbeta CDR3 rearrangement, sequence reads were collapsed and filtered. For each sample, productive Simpson clonality was calculated as the square root of Simpson's diversity index across productive rearrangements. The immuneACCESS repertoire file appears here via TCRdb, limited to in-frame rearrangements. These files lack a portion of the clones; in checked studies, under half of the deficit traces to unresolved V genes, and the cause of the others is not known. The V and J calls and clone size come from that table; D and trimming were worked out from the DNA. The sample includes 95,000 to 150,000 clones, with approximately 74% observed a single time. Over 5.5% of the sample belongs to the ten largest clones.

At one collaborating source in Seattle, patients were enrolled during active infection and were followed longitudinally through the course of disease. Collaborating institutions collected whole blood in K2EDTA tubes following their own protocols. For TCRbeta analysis, collaborators shipped samples in one of three forms: frozen whole blood, isolated PBMCs, or DNA extracted from either of those sample types. This clone was seen only a few times. The clone's antigen remains unknown. Qualities for individual bases were not recorded, and no much larger clone is one base off. The source is an elderly man with COVID-19, enrolled during active disease. The V and J segments used are TRBV7-2 and TRBJ2-3; 9 bases in the junction line up with TRBD2. The specimen was peripheral blood. The CDR3 has the sequence CASDSGGTQYF. The DNA sequence is TGTGCCAGCGATAGCGGGGGTACGCAGTATTTT. The full variable domain, completed from the reference TRBV7-2 and TRBJ2-3 proteins outside the CDR3, reads GAGVSQSPSNKVTEKGKDVELRCDPISGHTALYWYRQSLGQGLEFLIYFQGNSAPDKSGLPSDRFSAERTGGSVSTLTIQRTQQEDSAVYLCASDSGGTQYFGPGTRLTVL.